One and the same sample provided the 3 T cell receptor beta chains below, sequenced in a study of shared clonotypes between healthy human individuals. Naive CD8 cells, CD45RO-negative and positively selected for CCR7, excluded terminally differentiated effector memory CD45RA+ cells. Method: immunoSEQ multiplex PCR; TCRdb's copy keeps in-frame clones and lacks some. There are millions of clones in the sample; about 92% occur only once, and about 1.5% lies in the top ten. The material sequenced was naive CD8+ T cells from PBMCs. All receptors derive from a man younger than 30 in good health. Some clones in this sample may be carry-over from other donors' samples.

The V gene is TRBV4-2, the J gene TRBJ2-1; TRBD1 or TRBD2 may be the D gene (5 bases each). The CDR3 has 16 amino acids. Trimming removed 0 bases from V and 12 bases from J, with 21 bases in between. The germline V gene has CDR1 LGHNA and CDR2 YNFKEQ. The CDR3 protein is CASSQERDVTPGGQFF. Written as DNA, the CDR3 is TGTGCCAGCAGCCAAGAACGGGACGTAACCCCTGGCGGGCAGTTCTTC.

This clone was seen more than once but under ten times. The CDR3 spells CATSSIWQANTEAFF. The CDR3 DNA is TGTGCCACCAGCAGCATTTGGCAGGCGAACACTGAAGCTTTCTTT. V gene TRBV15 combines with J gene TRBJ1-1; D gene uncertain. Germline-derived CDR1 and CDR2 are LNHNV and YYDKDF (reference sequence). The length of the CDR3 is 15 residues. With 3 bases removed from V and 1 base from J, the gap between germline ends came to 12 bases. The whole variable domain, remainder taken from reference TRBV15 and TRBJ1-1, is DAMVIQNPRYQVTQFGKPVTLSCSQTLNHNVMYWYQQKSSQAPKLLFHYYDKDFNNEADTPDNFQSRRPNTSFCFLDIRSPGLGDTAMYLCATSSIWQANTEAFFGQGTRLTVV.

The V gene is TRBV27, the J gene TRBJ2-1, with D possibly being TRBD1 or TRBD2 (6 bases each). V lost 5 bases and J lost 8, with 19 bases in between. Looked up from germline, CDR1 is MNHEY and CDR2 is SMNVEV (reference sequence). This CDR3 is 15 amino acids long. The CDR3: CASSLKKGGWDEQFF. DNA of the CDR3: TGTGCCAGCAGTCTGAAGAAGGGGGGCTGGGATGAGCAGTTCTTC.